The present TCR delta chain was sequenced within a study of gamma-delta chains in newborns, infants, children. About the study: Microbial exposure reportedly drives polyclonal innate γδ T cell expansion after birth.

TCRdb re-called the reads via CATT. Altogether fewer than 5,500 delta-chain clones are present, 38% being singletons, with the ten largest covering roughly an eighth. The germline CDR1 and CDR2 sequences are GEAIGNYY and EKD. This CDR3 has 21 residues. V shed 4 bases, J shed 3 bases, and the junction held 20 bases outside the gene matches. The sequenced sample consisted of blood. The V and J genes are TRDV2 and TRDJ3; the match to TRDD3 covers 7 bases. This clonotype originated in a child who received the measles vaccine. In DNA form, the CDR3 reads TGTGCCTGTGATACTTCCGTACTGGGGCGCCAGGGAAGCTGGGACACCCGACAGATGTTTTTC. It yields the protein CACDTSVLGRQGSWDTRQMFF.